Each of the 28 T cell receptor beta chains below was sequenced from the same sample in a study of cytotoxic CD8 clonotypes in ibrutinib-treated CLL. This table comes from immunoSEQ multiplex PCR, and its TCRdb copy is limited to in-frame clones, with some not included. The repertoire holds 150,000 or so clones, 79% seen once, with roughly 13% in the top ten. The sequenced sample was PBMCs, obtained after 12 months of ibrutinib treatment. These TCRs come from a human donor with chronic lymphocytic leukemia.

This chain connects TRBV7-9 to TRBJ2-1; D remains unclear. V was clipped by 4 bases and J by 8 bases, with 15 bases between them. This CDR3 is 14 amino acids long. Germline-derived CDR1 and CDR2 are SEHNR and FQNEAQ (reference sequence). The CDR3 sequence: CASSSGPPQYEQFF. The CDR3 nucleotides are TGTGCCAGCAGCTCTGGGCCCCCCCAGTATGAGCAGTTCTTC.

This clone came up a few times. V is TRBV27 and J is TRBJ1-2, with 7 bases lining up with TRBD1. The CDR3 runs to 15 residues. V lost 5 bases and J lost 0; bases outside the gene matches: 6. Germline values: CDR1 MNHEY, CDR2 SMNVEV (reference sequence). CDR3 DNA: TGTGCCAGCAGTGGAACAGGGGCTTCTAACTATGGCTACACCTTC. Amino acid sequence: CASSGTGASNYGYTF.

This clone has just one count. The chain combines TRBV7-9 with TRBJ2-7; no firm D call. Germline CDR1 reads SEHNR; CDR2 reads FQNEAQ (reference sequence). This CDR3 spans 11 amino acids. The V and J ends lost 1 base and 5 bases respectively, with 3 bases between them. The CDR3 nucleotides are TGTGCCAGCAGCTTAGTCCACGAGCAGTACTTC. Translated: CASSLVHEQYF.

V usage is TRBV15 and J usage is TRBJ1-5; unclear D gene. The CDR3 totals 14 residues. CDR1 and CDR2 from the germline V gene are LNHNV and YYDKDF (reference sequence). V lost 0 bases and J 6 bases, leaving 9 bases between the germline ends. This chain's CDR3 is CATSRDVGVQPQHF. The CDR3 DNA reads TGTGCCACCAGCAGAGATGTGGGAGTTCAGCCCCAGCATTTT.

The V gene is TRBV28, the J gene TRBJ1-4; tentatively, D is TRBD1 (6 bases). The CDR3 totals 15 residues. Trimming removed 6 bases from V and 8 bases from J, with 19 bases in between. The V gene's germline CDR1 is MDHEN and CDR2 SYDVKM. Here the CDR3 DNA reads TGTGCCAGCAGCCTCGCGGGGGGCGGTTACGAAAAACTGTTTTTT. This codes for CASSLAGGGYEKLFF.

The chain joins TRBV30 to TRBJ2-1; D possibly corresponds to TRBD2 (5 bases). This CDR3 is 12 amino acids long. Trimming cost V 4 bases and J 6 bases, with 10 bases left between them. In germline, CDR1 is GTSNPN, CDR2 SVGIG (reference sequence). CDR3 DNA sequence: TGTGCCTGGAAACTAGAAGGCAATGAGCAGTTCTTC. Amino acids: CAWKLEGNEQFF.

The rearrangement uses TRBV6-1 and TRBJ2-2; possibly TRBD1 or TRBD2 for D (6 bases each). This CDR3 region has 14 residues. The germline V gene encodes CDR1 MNHNS and CDR2 SASEGT. The germline V and J ends were trimmed by 8 bases and 3 bases, with 13 bases remaining between them. CDR3 sequence: CASRGQRDTGELFF. CDR3 sequence (DNA): TGTGCCAGCCGGGGGCAGCGAGACACCGGGGAGCTGTTTTTT.

This sequence joins TRBV4-3 and TRBJ1-4, with D possibly TRBD1 on 6 matching bases. Between the trimmed V and J ends, which lost 3 bases and 3 bases, there was a span of 11 bases. The germline CDR1 and CDR2 sequences are LGHNA and YSLEER. This CDR3 is built from 15 residues. The CDR3 sequence: CASSHTGMANEKLFF. The CDR3 DNA is TGCGCCAGCAGCCACACAGGGATGGCTAATGAAAAACTGTTTTTT.

The CDR3 coding sequence is TGCGCCAGCAGCCAAGGGACTAGCGGGATGTACAATGAGCAGTTCTTC. It is translated as CASSQGTSGMYNEQFF. V and J are TRBV4-3 and TRBJ2-1, with 12 bases matching TRBD2. The CDR3 extends over 16 amino acids. Trimming cost V 1 base and J 4 bases; bases outside gene matches: 2. Germline CDR1 is LGHNA and CDR2 is YSLEER.

The chain uses TRBV12-5 and TRBJ2-5; no reliable D call. With 2 bases removed from V and 3 bases from J, the gap between germline ends came to 7 bases. Germline V gene sequence: CDR1 LGHNT, CDR2 FRNRAP. This CDR3 is built from 13 residues. DNA for the CDR3: TGTGCTAGTGGTTTGAACCCTAAAGAGACCCAGTACTTC. It specifies CASGLNPKETQYF. Complete variable domain (other parts from reference TRBV12-5 and TRBJ2-5): DARVTQTPRHKVTEMGQEVTMRCQPILGHNTVFWYRQTMMQGLELLAYFRNRAPLDDSGMPKDRFSAEMPDATLATLKIQPSEPRDSAVYFCASGLNPKETQYFGPGTRLLVL.

The V and J genes are TRBV9 and TRBJ2-1, with 8 positions matching TRBD2. This CDR3 has 15 residues. The V and J ends lost 0 bases and 3 bases, in that order; junction bases with no gene match: 2. Per germline, CDR1 SGDLS and CDR2 YYNGEE. The CDR3 DNA sequence: TGTGCCAGCAGCGTAGGTAGCGGGGACTACAATGAGCAGTTCTTC. It is translated as CASSVGSGDYNEQFF.

The chain's CDR3 is CASSLWGARYNEQFF. Written as DNA, the CDR3 is TGTGCCAGCAGCTTATGGGGGGCAAGGTACAATGAGCAGTTCTTC. The J gene is TRBJ2-1, the V gene TRBV11-1; D is perhaps TRBD1 or TRBD2 (6 bases each). V was trimmed by 2 bases and J by 4 bases, leaving 12 bases between them. This CDR3 spans 15 amino acids. Germline CDR1 reads SGHAT; CDR2 reads FQDESV (reference sequence).

J is TRBJ2-7 and V is TRBV28; no definite D call. V was trimmed by 6 bases and J by 2 bases, leaving 14 bases between them. The CDR3 is made up of 14 amino acids. From germline, CDR1 is MDHEN and CDR2 SYDVKM. This chain's CDR3 is CASSKYTTPYEQYF. In DNA form, the CDR3 reads TGTGCCAGCAGCAAGTACACTACCCCCTACGAGCAGTACTTC.

This sequence joins TRBV4-1 and TRBJ2-7, with TRBD1 as a possible D gene (6 bases). The CDR3 has 16 amino acids. Trimming pared 0 bases from V and 4 bases from J, leaving 16 bases between. The germline CDR1 and CDR2 sequences are MGHRA and YSYEKL. CDR3 protein: CASSQDRAGVWYEQYF. The CDR3 nucleotides read TGCGCCAGCAGCCAAGATCGGGCAGGGGTCTGGTACGAGCAGTACTTC.

The rearrangement uses TRBV4-3 and TRBJ2-7, with TRBD2 identical over 7 bases. Germline V CDR1 and CDR2: LGHNA, YSLEER. This CDR3 is built from 16 residues. V was clipped by 4 bases and J by 0 bases; unmatched bases: 9. CDR3 sequence (DNA): TGCGCCAGCAGCCCTGCGGGAGCGGGTGACTCCTACGAGCAGTACTTC. Protein sequence: CASSPAGAGDSYEQYF.

J is TRBJ2-1 and V is TRBV5-1; 8 bases align to TRBD2. The CDR3 totals 18 residues. CDR1 is SGHRS and CDR2 is YFSETQ in the germline V gene. J gave up 7 bases and V 2 bases, and 17 bases lay outside the gene matches. The CDR3 DNA sequence: TGCGCCAGCAGCTTTTTTCCCCCGCGGCTAGCGGGTCAGAATGAGCAGTTCTTC. Amino acids: CASSFFPPRLAGQNEQFF.

The rearrangement links TRBV9 to TRBJ2-5; D gene uncertain. This CDR3 has 14 amino acids. Germline CDR1 is SGDLS and CDR2 is YYNGEE. V lost 0 bases and J lost 2, with 8 bases in between. The CDR3 DNA reads TGTGCCAGCAGCGTAGTGGCAGAGCAAGAGACCCAGTACTTC. Translating it yields CASSVVAEQETQYF.

The V gene is TRBV9, the J gene TRBJ2-3; a possible D gene is TRBD2 (6 bases). Germline V gene lookup returns CDR1 SGDLS and CDR2 YYNGEE. This CDR3 spans 17 amino acids. V lost 3 bases and J lost 0, with 17 bases in between. The CDR3 spells CASSARGASVSTDTQYF. The CDR3 DNA reads as TGTGCCAGCAGCGCCCGGGGCGCTAGCGTGAGCACAGATACGCAGTATTTT.

The chain combines TRBV15 with TRBJ2-3; 11 bases agree with TRBD2. This CDR3 is built from 18 residues. V lost 0 bases to trimming and J lost 4 bases; unmatched junction nucleotides: 9. CDR1 and CDR2 from the germline V gene are LNHNV and YYDKDF (reference sequence). The CDR3, as DNA: TGTGCCACCAGCAGAGATTCGGCTAGCGGGAGGTTCTCAGATACGCAGTATTTT. Translating gives CATSRDSASGRFSDTQYF.

The J gene is TRBJ2-2, the V gene TRBV7-2; 7 bases are a match to TRBD2. V was pared by 1 base and J by 1 base, with 6 bases of the junction left unmatched. This CDR3 contains 17 residues. Germline V gene data show CDR1 as SGHTA and CDR2 as FQGNSA. This CDR3 reads CASSLELREWNTGELFF. The CDR3 region has the DNA TGTGCCAGCAGCTTAGAGCTGCGGGAGTGGAACACCGGGGAGCTGTTTTTT.

The genes are TRBV6-5 and TRBJ1-5; D might be TRBD1 (5 bases). V lost 10 bases to trimming and J lost 4 bases, with 20 bases between them. The CDR3 sequence is 15 residues long. The germline V gene encodes CDR1 MNHEY and CDR2 SVGAGI. CDR3 nucleotides: TGTGCCACCTCCTTGACGGGGCGGACGAATCAGCCCCAGCATTTT. Translated: CATSLTGRTNQPQHF.

The V gene is TRBV7-2, the J gene TRBJ1-1; D ambiguous. The CDR3 spans 12 residues. Deletions cut 2 bases from V and 5 bases from J, with 6 bases between. CDR1 SGHTA and CDR2 FQGNSA come from the germline V gene. The chain's CDR3 is CASSLRETEAFF. Here the CDR3 DNA reads TGTGCCAGCAGCTTAAGGGAAACTGAAGCTTTCTTT.

The gene calls are TRBV27 and TRBJ1-2; 12 bases are a match to TRBD1. Trimming cost V 4 bases and J 0 bases; bases outside gene matches: 6. The CDR3 covers 17 residues. The V gene's germline CDR1 is MNHEY and CDR2 SMNVEV (reference sequence). In DNA form, the CDR3 reads TGTGCCAGCAGTTCCCGGGACAGGGGGCAAGCTAACTATGGCTACACCTTC. It is translated as CASSSRDRGQANYGYTF.

The rearrangement links TRBV5-1 to TRBJ2-7; 7 nucleotides agree with TRBD1. The CDR3 runs to 12 residues. J gave up 6 bases and V 1 base, and 1 base lay outside the gene matches. Per the germline V gene, CDR1 is SGHRS and CDR2 is YFSETQ. The CDR3 is CASSLTGVEQYF. CDR3 nucleotides: TGCGCCAGCAGCTTGACAGGGGTCGAGCAGTACTTC.

The genes are TRBV7-7 and TRBJ2-2; 9 positions match TRBD1. The CDR3 sequence is 16 residues long. Germline lookup yields CDR1 SSHAT and CDR2 FNYEAQ (reference sequence). Trimming removed 5 bases from V and 7 bases from J; junction bases left unmatched: 11. The CDR3 is CASSAKLQGANGELFF. The CDR3 DNA follows: TGTGCCAGCAGCGCTAAGCTACAGGGGGCGAACGGGGAGCTGTTTTTT.

The rearrangement joins TRBV6-5 to TRBJ2-3; 9 nucleotides agree with TRBD1. V shed 9 bases, J shed 3 bases, and the junction held 10 bases outside the gene matches. The CDR3 spans 15 residues. From germline, CDR1 is MNHEY and CDR2 SVGAGI. CDR3 sequence (DNA): TGTGCCAGGGAGAAACACAGGGGGCAGACAGATACGCAGTATTTT. It encodes CAREKHRGQTDTQYF.

This clone was seen just once. The rearrangement joins TRBV29-1 to TRBJ1-2; the D is unclear. Trimming left V 2 bases short and J 2 bases short, with 12 bases between. The CDR3 length is 14 residues. In germline, CDR1 is SQVTM, CDR2 ANQGSEA. CDR3 in DNA: TGCAGCGTTGAATCGGCAGGTTGGAACTATGGCTACACCTTC. Translated, it gives CSVESAGWNYGYTF. The whole variable domain, remainder taken from reference TRBV29-1 and TRBJ1-2, is SAVISQKPSRDICQRGTSLTIQCQVDSQVTMMFWYRQQPGQSLTLIATANQGSEATYESGFVIDKFPISRPNLTFSTLTVSNMSPEDSSIYLCSVESAGWNYGYTFGSGTRLTVV.

This clone showed up just once. The chain links TRBV7-6 to TRBJ2-3; D not certain. Germline CDR1 and CDR2: SGHVS and FNYEAQ. The CDR3 has 15 residues. With 0 bases removed from V and 6 bases from J, the gap between germline ends came to 13 bases. CDR3 region: CASSLALLGSDTQYF. The CDR3, as DNA: TGTGCCAGCAGCTTAGCGCTACTGGGGTCCGATACGCAGTATTTT.